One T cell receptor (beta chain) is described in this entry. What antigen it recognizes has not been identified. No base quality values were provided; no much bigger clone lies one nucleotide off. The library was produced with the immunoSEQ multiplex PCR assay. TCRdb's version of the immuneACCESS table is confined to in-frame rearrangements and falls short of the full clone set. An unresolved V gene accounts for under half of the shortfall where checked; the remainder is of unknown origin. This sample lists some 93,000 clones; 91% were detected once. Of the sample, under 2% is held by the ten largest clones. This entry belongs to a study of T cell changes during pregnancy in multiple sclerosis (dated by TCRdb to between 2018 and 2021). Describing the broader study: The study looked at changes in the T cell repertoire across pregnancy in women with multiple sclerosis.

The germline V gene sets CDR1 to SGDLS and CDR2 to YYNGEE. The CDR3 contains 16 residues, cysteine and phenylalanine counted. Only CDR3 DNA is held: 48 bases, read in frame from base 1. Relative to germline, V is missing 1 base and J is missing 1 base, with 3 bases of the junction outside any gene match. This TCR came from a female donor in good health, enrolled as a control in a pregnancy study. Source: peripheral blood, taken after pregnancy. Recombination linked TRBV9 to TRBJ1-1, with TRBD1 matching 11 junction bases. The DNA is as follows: TGTGCCAGCAGCGTATCCGGGACAGGGGGGAACACTGAAGCTTTCTTT. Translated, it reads CASSVSGTGGNTEAFF.